Shown below are 29 T cell receptor beta chains from a single sample sequenced in a study of post-analysis software for immune sequencing data. Study outcomes and limitations: The five TRBV segments detected at higher frequency in patients than in controls included TRBV5-6, TRBV5-1 and TRBV20-1.

cDNA libraries of TCR beta carried unique molecular identifiers. TCRdb processed the PCR reads anew with MiXCR; each CDR3 protein has one entry. The profile shows 740,000 or so distinct CDR3 sequences, around 53% of them singletons. Their specific antigens are unknown. Input material: blood. Receptors were obtained from a girl aged 10 to 17 with multiple sclerosis.

This clonotype was counted once. The gene calls are TRBV5-1 and TRBJ2-3; possible D gene TRBD2, 5 bases. CDR1 is SGHRS, CDR2 YFSETQ, per germline. The CDR3 runs 21 residues. Trimming left V 3 bases short and J 2 bases short, with 31 bases between. This chain's CDR3 is CASSWRGLGSQASFVTDTQYF. The CDR3 DNA reads as TGCGCCAGCAGCTGGAGAGGGCTTGGTTCGCAAGCCTCCTTCGTCACAGATACGCAGTATTTT.

The chain joins TRBV18 to TRBJ1-2, with D possibly matching TRBD1 (5 bases). The ends were cut back, 2 bases at V and 4 bases at J, with 14 bases in the middle. Germline CDR1 reads KGHSH; CDR2 reads LQKENI. This CDR3 is built from 15 residues. The CDR3 reads CASSPNATAPYGYTF. The CDR3 DNA is TGTGCCAGCTCACCAAACGCGACAGCGCCCTATGGCTACACCTTC. Drawing the rest from reference TRBV18 and TRBJ1-2, the complete variable domain is NAGVMQNPRHLVRRRGQEARLRCSPMKGHSHVYWYRQLPEEGLKFMVYLQKENIIDESGMPKERFSAEFPKEGPSILRIQQVVRGDSAAYFCASSPNATAPYGYTFGSGTRLTVV.

The sample holds a few counts of this clonotype. This sequence joins TRBV20-1 and TRBJ1-2, with 10 nucleotides matching TRBD1. The CDR3 length is 14 residues. CDR1 is DFQATT and CDR2 is SNEGSKA in the germline V gene (reference sequence). V gave up 0 bases and J gave up 8 bases; unmatched junction bases: 6. The CDR3 sequence: CSARDGTGARGYTF. In DNA, the CDR3 is TGCAGTGCTAGAGACGGGACAGGGGCTCGGGGCTACACCTTC.

This clonotype was found a few times. The chain carries TRBV6-5 and TRBJ2-5; D perhaps matches TRBD1 (6 bases). The germline gives CDR1 MNHEY, CDR2 SVGAGI. The CDR3 has 15 amino acids. Trimming took off 5 bases at V and 5 bases at J, with 18 bases between the two ends. CDR3 residues: CASSDGDIPGETQYF. In DNA, the CDR3 is TGTGCCAGCAGTGACGGGGACATACCGGGCGAGACCCAGTACTTC.

V and J are TRBV5-1 and TRBJ2-5, with D possibly called TRBD1 or TRBD2 (5 bases each). V was shortened by 0 bases and J by 1 base, with 16 bases between the two germline ends. The CDR3 has 17 amino acids. Per the germline V gene, CDR1 is SGHRS and CDR2 is YFSETQ. CDR3 nucleotides: TGCGCCAGCAGCTTGGGGCCGGGAAAGGGGAGCCAAGAGACCCAGTACTTC. This codes for CASSLGPGKGSQETQYF.

The chain couples TRBV5-1 to TRBJ2-1; 8 nucleotides agree with TRBD2. The CDR3 contains 15 residues. The J segment lost 2 bases and the V segment lost 2 bases, leaving 3 bases of the junction unmatched. Germline V gene lookup returns CDR1 SGHRS and CDR2 YFSETQ. Here the CDR3 reads CASSFGGGPYNEQFF. The CDR3 nucleotides read TGCGCCAGCAGCTTCGGGGGGGGGCCCTACAATGAGCAGTTCTTC.

The chain couples TRBV10-3 to TRBJ2-7; 8 nucleotides align to TRBD1. V gave up 6 bases and J gave up 2 bases; unmatched junction bases: 3. CDR3 size: 13 residues. Germline CDR1 is ENHRY and CDR2 is SYGVKD. The CDR3 coding sequence is TGTGCCATCAGCAGGACAGGGCCCTACGAGCAGTACTTC. Encoded protein: CAISRTGPYEQYF.

The chain has TRBV4-1 and TRBJ2-3; 8 bases align to TRBD2. V dropped 0 bases and J dropped 4; count of bases not matched to a gene: 12. Germline CDR1 MGHRA, CDR2 YSYEKL. The CDR3 totals 18 residues. The chain's CDR3 is CASSQDGRGAGASDTQYF. The CDR3, as DNA: TGCGCCAGCAGCCAAGACGGCCGCGGAGCGGGAGCCTCAGATACGCAGTATTTT.

Notes on this clonotype: The junction does not match germline at one end; this may be a read error. J is TRBJ1-6 and V is TRBV11-2; 8 nucleotides line up with TRBD1. The germline V gene encodes CDR1 SGHAT and CDR2 FQNNGV. There are 16 residues in the CDR3. The CDR3 nucleotides read TGCGCCAGCAGCTCGGGTGGGACAGGACATCATTCACCCCTCCACTTT. Amino acids: CASSSGGTGHHSPLHF.

V gene TRBV29-1 combines with J gene TRBJ2-7; the D gene could be TRBD1 or TRBD2 (5 bases each). Looked up from germline, CDR1 is SQVTM and CDR2 is ANQGSEA. The CDR3 totals 13 residues. V was shortened by 4 bases and J by 2 bases, with 12 bases between the two germline ends. The CDR3 bases are TGCAGCGTTGGGGACCCAATTACCTACGAGCAGTACTTC. Its translation: CSVGDPITYEQYF.

This chain joins TRBV5-1 and TRBJ1-4; possibly TRBD1 for D (5 bases). Germline V gene data show CDR1 as SGHRS and CDR2 as YFSETQ. The CDR3 has 17 amino acids. The germline V and J ends were trimmed by 3 bases and 0 bases, with 15 bases remaining between them. Here the CDR3 reads CASSYAAGPATNEKLFF. The CDR3 nucleotides are TGCGCCAGCAGCTACGCGGCAGGGCCCGCAACTAATGAAAAACTGTTTTTT.

V is TRBV20-1 and J is TRBJ2-7; maybe TRBD1 (5 bases). Germline lookup yields CDR1 DFQATT and CDR2 SNEGSKA (reference sequence). V was shortened by 3 bases and J by 4 bases, with 19 bases between the two germline ends. The CDR3 extends over 15 amino acids. The CDR3 sequence is CSARAWARVEYEQYF. The CDR3 coding sequence is TGCAGTGCTAGGGCCTGGGCCAGGGTGGAATACGAGCAGTACTTC.

This clonotype was seen a single time. The chain has TRBV27 and TRBJ1-2; 10 bases line up with TRBD1. V dropped 9 bases and J dropped 7; count of bases not matched to a gene: 5. The CDR3 contains 12 residues. Germline V gene sequence: CDR1 MNHEY, CDR2 SMNVEV (reference sequence). CDR3 amino acids: CASKTGGRGYTF. CDR3 nucleotide sequence: TGTGCCAGTAAGACAGGGGGCCGTGGCTACACCTTC.

The rearrangement joins TRBV10-3 to TRBJ2-7, with TRBD2 matching over 11 bases. Trimming removed 3 bases from V and 0 bases from J; junction bases left unmatched: 4. Germline lookup yields CDR1 ENHRY and CDR2 SYGVKD. There are 16 residues in the CDR3. The CDR3 coding sequence is TGTGCCATCAGTGATTCTAGCGGGAGGAGCTCCTACGAGCAGTACTTC. Protein: CAISDSSGRSSYEQYF.

The chain combines TRBV7-9 with TRBJ2-5, with 9 nucleotides matching TRBD2. The CDR3 spans 18 residues. The V gene's germline CDR1 is SEHNR and CDR2 FQNEAQ (reference sequence). Germline trimming cut 5 bases from V and 0 bases from J; bases unmatched to any gene: 13. The DNA for the CDR3 is TGTGCCAGCAGCCTTCCGGGACTAGCCTTACTGTACCAAGAGACCCAGTACTTC. As protein: CASSLPGLALLYQETQYF.

The chain links TRBV29-1 to TRBJ2-1; D possibly corresponds to TRBD2 (7 bases). V lost 4 bases, J lost 6 bases, and 16 bases lay in between. Per germline, CDR1 SQVTM and CDR2 ANQGSEA. The CDR3 is 14 residues long. CDR3 in amino acids: CSVVSGGTGNEQFF. In nucleotides, the CDR3 is TGCAGCGTTGTTTCGGGGGGCACTGGCAATGAGCAGTTCTTC.

This clonotype appeared a few times. The chain is built from TRBV20-1 and TRBJ2-3; D unclear. This CDR3 has 16 residues. Germline lookup yields CDR1 DFQATT and CDR2 SNEGSKA (reference sequence). V gave up 0 bases and J gave up 0 bases, with 13 bases separating them. The DNA of the CDR3 is TGCAGTGCTAGAGATAGGAAGAGGCCTAGCACAGATACGCAGTATTTT. Its protein product is CSARDRKRPSTDTQYF.

This chain links TRBV7-2 with TRBJ1-4; TRBD1 aligns across 10 bases. The V and J ends lost 5 bases and 1 base, in that order; junction bases with no gene match: 7. The CDR3 is 17 residues long. Germline CDR1 SGHTA, CDR2 FQGNSA. Here the CDR3 DNA reads TGTGCCAGCAGCCCGAGACAGGGGGCGAGAACTAATGAAAAACTGTTTTTT. It specifies CASSPRQGARTNEKLFF.

This clonotype has more than one count but fewer than ten. This sequence joins TRBV28 and TRBJ1-1; a possible D gene is TRBD1 (5 bases). V was pared by 5 bases and J by 0 bases, with 13 bases between. CDR1 is MDHEN, CDR2 SYDVKM, per germline. The CDR3 extends over 15 amino acids. CDR3 sequence reads: CASSLRRQMNTEAFF. The CDR3 DNA follows: TGTGCCAGCAGTCTACGAAGACAGATGAACACTGAAGCTTTCTTT.

The chain recombines TRBV9 with TRBJ2-6; D call uncertain. The CDR3 has 15 residues. Germline V lookup: CDR1 SGDLS, CDR2 YYNGEE. V lost 1 base and J lost 0, with 5 bases in between. Here the CDR3 DNA reads TGTGCCAGCAGCGTATCTCTCTCTGGGGCCAACGTCCTGACTTTC. Protein sequence: CASSVSLSGANVLTF.

This clonotype was found a few times. This rearrangement joins TRBV6-2 or TRBV6-3 to TRBJ2-7; perhaps TRBD1 as D (6 bases). V was pared by 2 bases and J by 3 bases, with 20 bases between. The CDR3 covers 17 residues. In germline, CDR1 is MNHEY, CDR2 SVGEGT. In DNA form, the CDR3 reads TGTGCCAGCAGTTACCCTTCAAAAAGACAGGAGAACTACGAGCAGTACTTC. This codes for CASSYPSKRQENYEQYF.

This clonotype was observed a single time. The chain uses TRBV7-2 and TRBJ2-5, with 12 bases aligning to TRBD1. The end of the DNA is better explained by TRBJ2-7, so the J call may be wrong. The germline gives CDR1 SGHTA, CDR2 FQGNSA. CDR3 length equals 14 residues. CDR3 loop: CASSRGQGAFEQYF. The CDR3 DNA reads as TGTGCCAGCAGCCGGGGACAGGGGGCCTTCGAGCAGTACTTC.

The V call is TRBV25-1, the J call TRBJ2-6; D is possibly TRBD1 or TRBD2 (6 bases each). This CDR3 has 22 residues. CDR1 is MGHDK, CDR2 SYGVNS, per germline. V shed 0 bases and J shed 1 base, with 25 bases lying between them. The DNA of the CDR3 is TGTGCCAGCAGTGAATATGAGGGGGATGGCAGGGAGGTCTTTTCTGGGGCCAACGTCCTGACTTTC. This codes for CASSEYEGDGREVFSGANVLTF.

This clonotype is a singleton in its sample. The chain is built from TRBV5-1 and TRBJ2-1, with unresolved D. Germline CDR1 is SGHRS and CDR2 is YFSETQ. Trimming pared 4 bases from V and 6 bases from J, leaving 17 bases between. This CDR3 has 15 residues. In nucleotides, the CDR3 is TGCGCCAGCAGCACCGAATTGGCTCGCGCCAATGAGCAGTTCTTC. This gives the protein CASSTELARANEQFF.

V usage is TRBV29-1 and J usage is TRBJ1-1, with 7 bases that match TRBD1. J lost 3 bases, V lost 8 bases, and 12 bases had no gene match. The CDR3 runs to 14 residues. The germline gives CDR1 SQVTM, CDR2 ANQGSEA. The CDR3 here is CSPHPGGWDTEAFF. CDR3 sequence (DNA): TGCAGCCCTCACCCAGGGGGTTGGGACACTGAAGCTTTCTTT.

The chain uses TRBV7-9 and TRBJ2-1; TRBD2 is a possible D gene (6 bases). The CDR3 consists of 17 residues. V dropped 1 base and J dropped 5 bases, with 18 bases sitting between them. The germline V gene has CDR1 SEHNR and CDR2 FQNEAQ (reference sequence). CDR3 in DNA: TGTGCCAGCAGCTTAGTTCGGGGGTTACGGCGTCACAATGAGCAGTTCTTC. Its protein is CASSLVRGLRRHNEQFF.

The rearrangement joins TRBV4-1 to TRBJ2-7; TRBD2 matches at 10 bases. The J segment lost 2 bases and the V segment lost 4 bases, leaving 8 bases of the junction unmatched. The CDR3 covers 16 residues. Germline assignment: CDR1 MGHRA and CDR2 YSYEKL. CDR3 amino acids: CASSPKLLAGTYEQYF. CDR3 DNA sequence: TGCGCCAGCAGCCCGAAACTACTAGCGGGGACCTACGAGCAGTACTTC.

The CDR3 sequence is CASSQGAGTPYNEQFF. In DNA, the CDR3 is TGCGCCAGCAGCCAAGGAGCCGGGACTCCGTACAATGAGCAGTTCTTC. J is TRBJ2-1 and V is TRBV4-1; TRBD2 is a possible D gene (6 bases). The germline V gene has CDR1 MGHRA and CDR2 YSYEKL. V lost 1 base, J lost 4 bases, and 14 bases lay in between. CDR3 size: 16 residues.

This clonotype was picked up a small number of times. The chain is built from TRBV3-1 and TRBJ1-1; TRBD1 is a possible D gene (5 bases). There are 14 residues in the CDR3. Germline CDR1 reads LGHDT; CDR2 reads YNNKEL (reference sequence). V was cut by 6 bases and J by 3 bases, with 14 bases left in between. The CDR3 DNA reads as TGTGCCAGCAGACTCAGGGTGGGGGACACTGAAGCTTTCTTT. It encodes CASRLRVGDTEAFF.